Below are 31 T cell receptor beta chains sequenced from a single sample in a study of T cells after yellow fever vaccination. Each CDR3 protein gets one entry after TCRdb re-called the 5' RACE reads with MiXCR. The repertoire holds just under 600,000 distinct CDR3 sequences, with approximately 13% as singletons. Sample: PBMCs, taken on the day of the yellow fever booster vaccination. These receptor sequences come from a man aged 25 to 40 who received the YFV17D yellow fever vaccine.

This clonotype was seen only a few times. The rearrangement joins TRBV5-1 to TRBJ2-5; D is unclear. Trimming left V 0 bases short and J 4 bases short, with 7 bases between. Per the germline V gene, CDR1 is SGHRS and CDR2 is YFSETQ. The CDR3 sequence is 13 residues long. The CDR3 loop is CASSLEARETQYF. The CDR3 DNA sequence: TGCGCCAGCAGCTTGGAGGCGAGAGAGACCCAGTACTTC.

This clonotype was observed many times. In DNA form, the CDR3 reads TGCGCCAGCAGCGAAACCGGGACAGGGGATGAGCAGTTCTTC. As protein: CASSETGTGDEQFF. This sequence joins TRBV5-1 and TRBJ2-1; TRBD1 matches 10 bases. This CDR3 has 14 amino acids. Germline CDR1 and CDR2: SGHRS and YFSETQ. J was trimmed by 8 bases and V by 4 bases; bases with no gene match: 6.

This clonotype was picked up a small number of times. The V gene is TRBV30, the J gene TRBJ2-5; D is uncertain. The germline gives CDR1 GTSNPN, CDR2 SVGIG (reference sequence). V gave up 1 base and J gave up 5 bases, with 11 bases separating them. This CDR3 has 13 residues. The CDR3 sequence: CAWSDGPLETQYF. The CDR3 DNA reads as TGTGCCTGGAGTGATGGACCCCTGGAGACCCAGTACTTC.

This sequence joins TRBV4-2 and TRBJ2-1; 7 bases line up with TRBD1. V lost 3 bases, J lost 6 bases, and 8 bases stayed unmatched. The CDR3 length is 15 residues. Per the germline V gene, CDR1 is LGHNA and CDR2 is YNFKEQ. The CDR3 loop reads CASSHNLGTANEQFF. CDR3 sequence (DNA): TGTGCCAGCAGCCACAACCTCGGGACAGCCAATGAGCAGTTCTTC.

In this sample, this clonotype turned up a few times. The genes are TRBV27 and TRBJ2-3; D is unresolved. Germline V gene lookup returns CDR1 MNHEY and CDR2 SMNVEV (reference sequence). CDR3 length: 14 amino acids. The ends were cut back, 2 bases at V and 0 bases at J, with 6 bases in the middle. The CDR3 DNA reads as TGTGCCAGCAGTTTACAGCAAAGCACAGATACGCAGTATTTT. This translates into CASSLQQSTDTQYF.

A few counts support this clonotype. This chain joins TRBV20-1 and TRBJ1-5; D is unresolved. In germline, CDR1 is DFQATT, CDR2 SNEGSKA (reference sequence). The germline V and J ends were trimmed by 1 base and 5 bases, with 6 bases remaining between them. The CDR3 contains 12 residues. CDR3 coding DNA: TGCAGTGCTAGAGTTCAGGATCAGCCCCAGCATTTT. Its protein product is CSARVQDQPQHF.

This clonotype was seen a few times. The chain joins TRBV11-2 to TRBJ2-7, with D unclear. The CDR3 sequence is 13 residues long. The germline V gene encodes CDR1 SGHAT and CDR2 FQNNGV. Trimming cost V 1 base and J 9 bases, with 13 bases left between them. CDR3 DNA sequence: TGTGCCAGCAGCTTAGCAAGGTCAGGCGGGCAGTACTTC. Amino acids: CASSLARSGGQYF.

This clonotype has just a few counts. The rearrangement links TRBV12-3 or TRBV12-4 to TRBJ2-4, with D unclear. This CDR3 comprises 14 residues. Trimming cost V 7 bases and J 3 bases, with 13 bases left between them. DNA of the CDR3: TGTGCCAGCACTAATAAGTTTGGCAAAAACATTCAGTACTTC. Residues: CASTNKFGKNIQYF.

This rearrangement joins TRBV6-5 to TRBJ1-3; possibly TRBD1 for D (5 bases). The CDR3 runs to 19 residues. The germline V and J ends were trimmed by 0 bases and 0 bases, with 18 bases remaining between them. CDR1 is MNHEY and CDR2 is SVGAGI in the germline V gene. Here the CDR3 DNA reads TGTGCCAGCAGTTACTCGACCTCCGGACACCCTCACTCTGGAAACACCATATATTTT. It is translated as CASSYSTSGHPHSGNTIYF.

The gene calls are TRBV7-9 and TRBJ1-5, with a possible D match to TRBD1 (6 bases). Germline V lookup: CDR1 SEHNR, CDR2 FQNEAQ (reference sequence). Trimming shortened V by 11 bases and J by 2 bases, and 25 bases separated the two germline ends. There are 17 residues in the CDR3. The CDR3 region has the DNA TGTGCCCCCAGAGGAGTGGCCAGGGACACCTGCAATCAGCCCCAGCATTTT. Protein: CAPRGVARDTCNQPQHF.

This clonotype was seen a few times. The chain is built from TRBV29-1 and TRBJ2-7, with TRBD1 matching over 7 bases. CDR3 size: 15 residues. Trimming took 7 bases from V and 0 from J; bases not matched to a gene: 12. The germline CDR1 and CDR2 sequences are SQVTM and ANQGSEA. DNA of the CDR3: TGCAGCGCGAACCCATTGGACAGGAGCTCCTACGAGCAGTACTTC. It specifies CSANPLDRSSYEQYF.

This clonotype came up a few times. The chain uses TRBV13 and TRBJ2-1; D might be TRBD2 (6 bases). Germline assignment: CDR1 PRHDT and CDR2 FYEKMQ (reference sequence). V was trimmed by 5 bases and J by 7 bases, leaving 18 bases between them. The CDR3 covers 15 residues. CDR3 sequence (DNA): TGTGCCAGCAGCATCCCGGGAGCCTTGGGGAATGAGCAGTTCTTC. Protein: CASSIPGALGNEQFF.

DNA of the CDR3: TGTGCCAGCAGTGAAGATTCCCGGGGCGTGAACATTCAGTACTTC. Amino acids: CASSEDSRGVNIQYF. V is TRBV2 and J is TRBJ2-4; D is perhaps TRBD1 or TRBD2 (5 bases each). Germline CDR1 SNHLY, CDR2 FYNNEI. The CDR3 loop spans 15 amino acids. Trimming stripped 1 base from V and 7 bases from J, with 14 bases between.

This clonotype showed up just a few times. The rearrangement joins TRBV7-2 to TRBJ2-7, with no clear D. The CDR3 has 15 residues. The V end was cut by 1 base, the J end by 0 bases, with 10 bases between. The germline CDR1 and CDR2 sequences are SGHTA and FQGNSA. The DNA for the CDR3 is TGTGCCAGCAGCTTAGTCTTTACAGCCTCCTACGAGCAGTACTTC. Translated: CASSLVFTASYEQYF.

This chain's CDR3 is CASSLGDGNEQFF. The CDR3 nucleotides are TGTGCCAGCAGCTTGGGGGACGGGAATGAGCAGTTCTTC. V usage is TRBV5-6 and J usage is TRBJ2-1; D is possibly TRBD1 or TRBD2 (5 bases each). Germline V gives CDR1 SGHDT, CDR2 YYEEEE. The CDR3 length is 13 residues. V lost 0 bases, J lost 7 bases, and 8 bases lay in between.

This clonotype was recorded a few times. This chain links TRBV5-6 with TRBJ2-1; maybe TRBD1 (6 bases). Between the trimmed V and J ends, which lost 0 bases and 5 bases, there was a span of 12 bases. Germline assignment: CDR1 SGHDT and CDR2 YYEEEE. The CDR3 covers 15 residues. The CDR3 is CASSLVQGFNNEQFF. The DNA of the CDR3 is TGTGCCAGCAGCTTGGTCCAGGGGTTCAACAATGAGCAGTTCTTC.

The V gene is TRBV10-3, the J gene TRBJ2-1, with D possibly being TRBD2 (5 bases). V was pared by 3 bases and J by 2 bases, with 11 bases between. This CDR3 region has 15 residues. Germline V gene sequence: CDR1 ENHRY, CDR2 SYGVKD. The CDR3: CAISDSGDPYNEQFF. The CDR3 nucleotides read TGTGCCATCAGTGACAGCGGAGATCCCTACAATGAGCAGTTCTTC.

In nucleotides, the CDR3 is TGTGCCAGCAGCAAACAAAACAGGTACGGGAGCGGCAATGAGCAGTTCTTC. Translating gives CASSKQNRYGSGNEQFF. The rearrangement joins TRBV21-1 to TRBJ2-1; TRBD2, the table's D call, lacks a check against the DNA. TRBV21-1 is designated a pseudogene. The CDR3 loop spans 17 amino acids.

In its sample, this clonotype was seen a few times. The chain employs TRBV11-3 and TRBJ2-7; D is perhaps TRBD2 (6 bases). Trimming took off 4 bases at V and 0 bases at J, with 16 bases between the two ends. The CDR3 spans 16 residues. Germline V CDR1 and CDR2: SGHNT, YENEEA. This CDR3 is CASSSLARRDSYEQYF. The CDR3 DNA is TGTGCCAGCAGCTCCCTAGCCCGGCGGGACTCCTACGAGCAGTACTTC.

This clonotype was found many times. The chain recombines TRBV12-3 or TRBV12-4 with TRBJ1-2; a weak D match, TRBD1 (5 bases). The CDR3 has 13 amino acids. V lost 6 bases and J lost 7, with 15 bases in between. The CDR3 reads CASRTTDSSGYTF. CDR3 sequence (DNA): TGTGCCAGCAGAACCACCGACAGTTCTGGCTACACCTTC.

This clonotype was found a few times. The V gene is TRBV5-1, the J gene TRBJ1-5; D perhaps matches TRBD1 (5 bases). V was trimmed by 4 bases and J by 2 bases, leaving 13 bases between them. The CDR3 runs to 15 residues. The V gene's germline CDR1 is SGHRS and CDR2 YFSETQ. The CDR3 DNA is TGCGCCAGCAGCCGTGGGGGGGGTGGCAATCAGCCCCAGCATTTT. It yields the protein CASSRGGGGNQPQHF.

This clonotype was detected a few times. CDR3 in amino acids: CASSLEVASRRWGIEQFF. DNA for the CDR3: TGTGCCAGCAGCTTAGAGGTTGCCTCCCGCCGGTGGGGGATAGAGCAGTTCTTC. The genes are TRBV7-8 and TRBJ2-1; either TRBD1 or TRBD2 may fit D (5 bases each). This CDR3 is 18 amino acids long. The V and J ends lost 1 base and 10 bases respectively, with 26 bases between them. CDR1 and CDR2 (germline): SGHVS, FQNEAQ. The whole variable domain, remainder taken from reference TRBV7-8 and TRBJ2-1, is GAGVSQSPRYKVAKRGQDVALRCDPISGHVSLFWYQQALGQGPEFLTYFQNEAQLDKSGLPSDRFFAERPEGSVSTLKIQRTQQEDSAVYLCASSLEVASRRWGIEQFFGPGTRLTVL.

This clonotype has more than one count but fewer than ten. The chain carries TRBV18 and TRBJ2-1; D gene uncertain. Trimming pared 3 bases from V and 2 bases from J, leaving 11 bases between. From germline, CDR1 is KGHSH and CDR2 LQKENI. The CDR3 spans 15 residues. In DNA, the CDR3 is TGTGCCAGCTCACCCGAGGAAACCCCCTACAATGAGCAGTTCTTC. Translation gives CASSPEETPYNEQFF.

A few counts support this clonotype. This chain uses TRBV7-9 with TRBJ1-5, with D perhaps TRBD1 (5 bases). V was cut by 5 bases and J by 8 bases, with 16 bases left in between. The CDR3 runs to 14 residues. Germline V gene sequence: CDR1 SEHNR, CDR2 FQNEAQ (reference sequence). This CDR3 is CASSPGDGAKPQHF. The CDR3, as DNA: TGTGCCAGCAGCCCTGGAGATGGGGCAAAGCCCCAGCATTTT.

This clonotype was seen only a few times. The chain uses TRBV6-2 or TRBV6-3 and TRBJ2-1; D is perhaps TRBD2 (6 bases). Germline CDR1 MNHEY, CDR2 SVGEGT. Trimming removed 6 bases from V and 3 bases from J, with 30 bases in between. The CDR3 has 20 amino acids. CDR3 protein: CASRPYPREISGDHYNEQFF. DNA of the CDR3: TGTGCCAGCAGACCCTACCCGAGGGAAATATCGGGAGACCACTACAATGAGCAGTTCTTC.

V and J are TRBV6-2 or TRBV6-3 and TRBJ2-7; no reliable D call. V was shortened by 0 bases and J by 0 bases, with 9 bases between the two germline ends. Germline lookup yields CDR1 MNHEY and CDR2 SVGEGT. This CDR3 comprises 15 residues. The CDR3 sequence is CASSYSIGLSYEQYF. CDR3 bases: TGTGCCAGCAGTTACTCGATTGGTCTCTCCTACGAGCAGTACTTC.

There are a few counts of this clonotype. The genes are TRBV6-2 or TRBV6-3 and TRBJ2-3, with TRBD2 matching 11 bases. This CDR3 region has 21 residues. The V gene's germline CDR1 is MNHEY and CDR2 SVGEGT. V shed 0 bases, J shed 3 bases, and the junction held 17 bases outside the gene matches. The CDR3 reads CASSYSTDPGTSGFGTDTQYF. The CDR3 DNA sequence: TGTGCCAGCAGTTACTCGACGGATCCCGGGACTAGCGGTTTTGGTACAGATACGCAGTATTTT.

The rearrangement links TRBV28 to TRBJ2-3, with TRBD1 as a possible D gene (5 bases). The CDR3 runs 15 residues. Trimming shortened V by 7 bases and J by 1 base, and 15 bases separated the two germline ends. Germline values: CDR1 MDHEN, CDR2 SYDVKM. The CDR3 bases are TGTGCCAGCATCCCGGGTGGCAGGGGCACAGATACGCAGTATTTT. Protein sequence: CASIPGGRGTDTQYF.

This clonotype turned up a few times. The rearrangement links TRBV7-2 to TRBJ1-6; D not certain. The CDR3 contains 14 residues. CDR1 is SGHTA, CDR2 FQGNSA, per germline. V lost 5 bases, J lost 0 bases, and 5 bases lay in between. The CDR3 spells CASSINSYNSPLHF. CDR3 sequence (DNA): TGTGCCAGCAGCATCAACTCCTATAATTCACCCCTCCACTTT.

The chain links TRBV30 to TRBJ2-3; 9 nucleotides match TRBD1. J gave up 6 bases and V 5 bases, and 9 bases lay outside the gene matches. Germline V gives CDR1 GTSNPN, CDR2 SVGIG (reference sequence). The CDR3 extends over 14 amino acids. Here the CDR3 reads CAWAGTGIGDTQYF. The CDR3 nucleotides read TGTGCCTGGGCCGGGACAGGGATTGGGGATACGCAGTATTTT.

In its sample, this clonotype was seen a few times. This sequence joins TRBV6-5 and TRBJ2-3; no clear D gene. The CDR3 covers 15 residues. The germline V and J ends were trimmed by 4 bases and 4 bases, with 15 bases remaining between them. Germline CDR1 is MNHEY and CDR2 is SVGAGI. DNA for the CDR3: TGTGCCAGCAGTTCCCGCCGGTCTTCCGCAGATACGCAGTATTTT. This sequence encodes CASSSRRSSADTQYF.